This passage covers 4 T cell receptor beta chains from one sample sequenced in a study of neoadjuvant nivolumab and ipilimumab in lung cancer. Some clones are missing from TCRdb's copy, which holds only in-frame ones; the method was immunoSEQ multiplex PCR. Of 28,000 or so clones in the sample, 83% were seen once. Sequenced here: tumor tissue, sampled after neoadjuvant nivolumab, alone or with ipilimumab, at or shortly before surgery. All receptors come from an adult with non-small cell lung cancer.

The rearrangement joins TRBV18 to TRBJ2-7; 9 positions agree with TRBD2. The CDR3 has 15 residues. The germline CDR1 and CDR2 sequences are KGHSH and LQKENI. V trimming: 4 bases; J trimming: 5 bases; junction bases outside the gene matches: 9. The CDR3 reads CASSRNSGSGNEQYF. The CDR3 region has the DNA TGTGCCAGCTCACGAAATAGCGGGAGTGGGAACGAGCAGTACTTC.

This clone appeared a single time. This chain joins TRBV29-1 and TRBJ2-7; D gene unclear. V gave up 5 bases and J gave up 4 bases, with 6 bases separating them. Germline-derived CDR1 and CDR2 are SQVTM and ANQGSEA. The CDR3 extends over 10 amino acids. The CDR3 sequence: CSVLIYEQYF. The CDR3, as DNA: TGCAGCGTTCTAATATACGAGCAGTACTTC.

V gene TRBV27 combines with J gene TRBJ2-1; D perhaps matches TRBD1 (5 bases). This CDR3 contains 17 residues. The V gene's germline CDR1 is MNHEY and CDR2 SMNVEV (reference sequence). Deletions cut 4 bases from V and 2 bases from J, with 18 bases between. In nucleotides, the CDR3 is TGTGCCAGCAGTTATGAGACCGCCAGGGTGACCTACAATGAGCAGTTCTTC. Residues: CASSYETARVTYNEQFF.

The chain combines TRBV5-1 with TRBJ2-3; 7 bases are a match to TRBD2. The ends lost 4 bases at V and 4 bases at J; junction bases unmatched: 9. This CDR3 has 15 amino acids. Looked up from germline, CDR1 is SGHRS and CDR2 is YFSETQ. CDR3 in amino acids: CASSVGEGQSDTQYF. In DNA, the CDR3 is TGCGCCAGCAGCGTGGGGGAGGGCCAGTCAGATACGCAGTATTTT.